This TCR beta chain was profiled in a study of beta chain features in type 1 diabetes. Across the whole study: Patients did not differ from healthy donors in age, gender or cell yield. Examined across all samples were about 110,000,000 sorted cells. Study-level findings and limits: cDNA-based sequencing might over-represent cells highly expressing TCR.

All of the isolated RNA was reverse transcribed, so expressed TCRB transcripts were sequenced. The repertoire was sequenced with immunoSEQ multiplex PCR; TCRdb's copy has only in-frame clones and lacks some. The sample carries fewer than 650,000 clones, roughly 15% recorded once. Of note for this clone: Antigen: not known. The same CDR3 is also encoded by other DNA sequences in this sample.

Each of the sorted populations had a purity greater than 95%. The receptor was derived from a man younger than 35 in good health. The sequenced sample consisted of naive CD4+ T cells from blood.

CDR3 DNA sequence: TGTGCCAGCAGCAGGACAGCCTACAATGAGCAGTTCTTC. This codes for CASSRTAYNEQFF. The rearrangement links TRBV7-2 to TRBJ2-1, with D perhaps matching TRBD1 (6 bases). CDR1 is SGHTA, CDR2 FQGNSA, per germline. The CDR3 extends over 13 amino acids. V lost 5 bases, J lost 2 bases, and 7 bases lay in between.